The T cell receptor (beta chain) described here comes from a study of T cell changes during pregnancy in multiple sclerosis. The germline V gene encodes CDR1 MDHEN and CDR2 SYDVKM. J was trimmed by 3 bases and V by 6 bases; bases with no gene match: 3. This CDR3 is 14 amino acids long. Assay: immunoSEQ multiplex PCR; the TCRdb copy retains only in-frame clones and omits some. Among 65,000 to 75,000 clones, roughly 89% were seen once, and the ten largest hold approximately 1.5%. The chain combines TRBV28 with TRBJ1-2, with 11 bases aligning to TRBD1. The source is a female donor in good health, enrolled as a control in a pregnancy study. This sample comprised peripheral blood, obtained in the third trimester of pregnancy. DNA for the CDR3: TGTGCCAGCAGACGGGACAGGGGGTACTATGGCTACACCTTC. Translated: CASRRDRGYYGYTF.